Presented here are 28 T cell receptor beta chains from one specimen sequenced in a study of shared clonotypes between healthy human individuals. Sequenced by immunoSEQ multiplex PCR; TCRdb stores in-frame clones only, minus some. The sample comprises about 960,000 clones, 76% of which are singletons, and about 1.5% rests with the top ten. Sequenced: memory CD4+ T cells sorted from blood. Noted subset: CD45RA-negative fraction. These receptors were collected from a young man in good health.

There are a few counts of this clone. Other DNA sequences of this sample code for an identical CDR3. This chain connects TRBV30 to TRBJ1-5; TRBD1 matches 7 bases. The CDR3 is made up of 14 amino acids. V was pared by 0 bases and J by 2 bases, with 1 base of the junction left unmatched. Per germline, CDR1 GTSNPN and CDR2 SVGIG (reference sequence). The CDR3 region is CAWSVGQGNQPQHF. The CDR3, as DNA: TGTGCCTGGAGTGTTGGACAGGGCAATCAGCCCCAGCATTTT.

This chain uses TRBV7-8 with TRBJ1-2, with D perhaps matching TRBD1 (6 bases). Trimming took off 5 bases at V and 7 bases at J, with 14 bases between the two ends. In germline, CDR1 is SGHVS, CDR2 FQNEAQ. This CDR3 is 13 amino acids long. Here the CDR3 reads CASSHQGSSGYTF. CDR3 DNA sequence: TGTGCCAGCAGCCACCAGGGGTCCTCTGGCTACACCTTC.

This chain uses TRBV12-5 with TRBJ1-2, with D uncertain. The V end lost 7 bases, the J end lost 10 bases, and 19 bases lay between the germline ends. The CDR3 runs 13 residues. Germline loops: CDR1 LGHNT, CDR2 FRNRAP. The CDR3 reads CASVPRSGVIYTF. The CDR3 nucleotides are TGTGCTAGTGTCCCTAGGTCCGGGGTCATCTACACCTTC.

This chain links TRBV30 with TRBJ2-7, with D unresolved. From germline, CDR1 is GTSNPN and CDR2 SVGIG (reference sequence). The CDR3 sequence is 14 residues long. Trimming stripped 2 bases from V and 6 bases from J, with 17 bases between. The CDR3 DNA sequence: TGTGCCTGGAGTTTCTCCGGGCCTAACCCCGAGCAGTACTTC. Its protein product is CAWSFSGPNPEQYF.

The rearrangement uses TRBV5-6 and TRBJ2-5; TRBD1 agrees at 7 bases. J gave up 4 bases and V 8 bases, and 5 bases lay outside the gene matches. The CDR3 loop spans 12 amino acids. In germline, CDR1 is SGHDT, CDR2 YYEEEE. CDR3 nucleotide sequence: TGTGCCAGTAGCAACAGGGGAGAGACCCAGTACTTC. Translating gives CASSNRGETQYF.

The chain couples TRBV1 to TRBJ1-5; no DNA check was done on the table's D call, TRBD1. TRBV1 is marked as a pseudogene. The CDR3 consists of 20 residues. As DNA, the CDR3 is TGCACCAGCAGCCAAGATTGGGGGACCGACAGGGGCAGGGGCAATCAGCCCCAGCATTTT. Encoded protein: CTSSQDWGTDRGRGNQPQHF.

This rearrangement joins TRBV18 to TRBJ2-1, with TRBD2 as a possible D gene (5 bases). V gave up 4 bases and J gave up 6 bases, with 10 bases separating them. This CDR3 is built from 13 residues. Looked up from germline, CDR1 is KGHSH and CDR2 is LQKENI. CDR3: CASSQGAGNEQFF. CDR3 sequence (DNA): TGTGCCAGCTCACAGGGAGCCGGCAATGAGCAGTTCTTC.

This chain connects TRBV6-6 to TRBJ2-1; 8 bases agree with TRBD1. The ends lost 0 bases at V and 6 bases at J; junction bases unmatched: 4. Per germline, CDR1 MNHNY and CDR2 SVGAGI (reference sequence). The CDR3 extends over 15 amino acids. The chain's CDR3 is CASSYSSQGANEQFF. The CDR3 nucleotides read TGTGCCAGCAGTTACTCCTCCCAGGGGGCCAATGAGCAGTTCTTC.

CDR3 residues: CASSLGHPNYGYTF. Here the CDR3 DNA reads TGCGCCAGCAGCTTGGGACACCCTAACTATGGCTACACCTTC. This chain joins TRBV5-1 and TRBJ1-2, with unresolved D. In germline, CDR1 is SGHRS, CDR2 YFSETQ. CDR3 size: 14 residues. With 0 bases removed from V and 0 bases from J, the gap between germline ends came to 6 bases.

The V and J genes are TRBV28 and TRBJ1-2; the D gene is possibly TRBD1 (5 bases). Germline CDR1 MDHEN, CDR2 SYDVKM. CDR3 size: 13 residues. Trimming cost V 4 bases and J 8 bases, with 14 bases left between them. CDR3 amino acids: CASSSGTPKGYTF. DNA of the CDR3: TGTGCCAGCAGTTCTGGGACGCCGAAGGGCTACACCTTC.

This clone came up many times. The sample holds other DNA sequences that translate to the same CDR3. The CDR3 nucleotides read TGCGCCAGCAGCTCAGACAGCAATCAGCCCCAGCATTTT. Encoded protein: CASSSDSNQPQHF. The chain joins TRBV5-1 to TRBJ1-5; D is unresolved. CDR3 size: 13 residues. Trimming left V 3 bases short and J 1 base short, with 5 bases between. Germline CDR1 is SGHRS and CDR2 is YFSETQ.

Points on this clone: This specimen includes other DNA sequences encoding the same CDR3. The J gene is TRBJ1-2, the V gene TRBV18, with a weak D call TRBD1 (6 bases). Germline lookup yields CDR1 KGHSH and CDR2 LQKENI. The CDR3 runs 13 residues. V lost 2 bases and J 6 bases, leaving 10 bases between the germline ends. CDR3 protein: CASSPRGADGYTF. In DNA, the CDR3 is TGTGCCAGCTCACCAAGGGGGGCAGATGGCTACACCTTC.

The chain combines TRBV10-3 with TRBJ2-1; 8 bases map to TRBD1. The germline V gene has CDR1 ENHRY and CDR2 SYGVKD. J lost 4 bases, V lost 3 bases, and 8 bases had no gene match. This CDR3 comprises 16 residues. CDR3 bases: TGTGCCATCAGTGAAAGAGGGACAGGCGGATACAATGAGCAGTTCTTC. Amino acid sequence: CAISERGTGGYNEQFF.

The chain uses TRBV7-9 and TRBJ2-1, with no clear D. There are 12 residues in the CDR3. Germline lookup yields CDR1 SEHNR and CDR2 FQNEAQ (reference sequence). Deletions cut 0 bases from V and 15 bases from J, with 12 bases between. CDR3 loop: CASSLASEAPFF. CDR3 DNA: TGTGCCAGCAGCTTAGCGAGCGAAGCTCCGTTCTTC. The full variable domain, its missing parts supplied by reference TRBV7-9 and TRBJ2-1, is DTGVSQNPRHKITKRGQNVTFRCDPISEHNRLYWYRQTLGQGPEFLTYFQNEAQLEKSRLLSDRFSAERPKGSFSTLEIQRTEQGDSAMYLCASSLASEAPFFGPGTRLTVL.

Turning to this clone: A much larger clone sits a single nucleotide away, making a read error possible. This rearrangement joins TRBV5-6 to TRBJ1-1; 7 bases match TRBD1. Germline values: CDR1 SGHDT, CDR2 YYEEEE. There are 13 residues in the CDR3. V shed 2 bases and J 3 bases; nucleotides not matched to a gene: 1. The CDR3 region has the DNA TGTGCCAGCAGCTTCGACAGGGACACTGAAGCTTTCTTT. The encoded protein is CASSFDRDTEAFF.

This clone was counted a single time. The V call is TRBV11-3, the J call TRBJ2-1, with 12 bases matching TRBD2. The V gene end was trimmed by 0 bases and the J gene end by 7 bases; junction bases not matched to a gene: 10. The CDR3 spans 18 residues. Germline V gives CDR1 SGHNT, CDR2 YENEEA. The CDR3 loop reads CASSLDRGTSGLRNEQFF. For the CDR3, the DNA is TGTGCCAGCAGCTTAGATCGGGGGACTAGCGGGTTAAGGAATGAGCAGTTCTTC.

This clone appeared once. CDR3 DNA sequence: TGTGCCAGCACCGCCGGAGGAGGGAGTCGGGGGACGAACACCGGGGAGCTGTTTTTT. Translated, it gives CASTAGGGSRGTNTGELFF. The chain couples TRBV11-2 to TRBJ2-2; weak D call: TRBD2 (6 bases). Trimming shortened V by 7 bases and J by 0 bases, and 24 bases separated the two germline ends. Looked up from germline, CDR1 is SGHAT and CDR2 is FQNNGV. The CDR3 length is 19 residues.

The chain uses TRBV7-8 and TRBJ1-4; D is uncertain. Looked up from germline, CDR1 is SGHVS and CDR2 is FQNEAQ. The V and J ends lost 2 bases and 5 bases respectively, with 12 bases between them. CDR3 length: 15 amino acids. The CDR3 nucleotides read TGTGCCAGCAGCTTAACTCAGAACGAGAATGAAAAACTGTTTTTT. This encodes CASSLTQNENEKLFF.

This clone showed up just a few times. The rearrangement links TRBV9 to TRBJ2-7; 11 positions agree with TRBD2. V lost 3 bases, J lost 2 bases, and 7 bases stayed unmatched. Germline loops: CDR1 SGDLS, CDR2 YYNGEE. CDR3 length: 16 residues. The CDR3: CASSAQGLAATYEQYF. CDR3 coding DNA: TGTGCCAGCAGCGCACAGGGACTAGCGGCCACCTACGAGCAGTACTTC.

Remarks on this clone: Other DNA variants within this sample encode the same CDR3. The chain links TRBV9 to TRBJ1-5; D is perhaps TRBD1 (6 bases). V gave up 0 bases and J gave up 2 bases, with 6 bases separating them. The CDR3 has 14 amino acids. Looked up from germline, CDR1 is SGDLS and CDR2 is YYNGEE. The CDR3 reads CASSVEGGNQPQHF. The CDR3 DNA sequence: TGTGCCAGCAGCGTAGAGGGGGGCAATCAGCCCCAGCATTTT.

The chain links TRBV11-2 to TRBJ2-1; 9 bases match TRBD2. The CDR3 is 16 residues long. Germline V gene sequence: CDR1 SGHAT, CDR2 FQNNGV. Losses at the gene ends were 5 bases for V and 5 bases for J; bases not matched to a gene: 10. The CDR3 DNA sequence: TGTGCCAGCAGCCCCGGGAGCGGGAGGATTGACAATGAGCAGTTCTTC. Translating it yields CASSPGSGRIDNEQFF.

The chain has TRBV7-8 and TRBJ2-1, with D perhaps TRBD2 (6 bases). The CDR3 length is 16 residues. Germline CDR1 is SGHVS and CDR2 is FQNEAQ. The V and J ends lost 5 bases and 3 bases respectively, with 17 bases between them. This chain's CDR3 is CASSRVGWTNYNEQFF. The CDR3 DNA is TGTGCCAGCAGCCGTGTAGGGTGGACTAACTACAATGAGCAGTTCTTC. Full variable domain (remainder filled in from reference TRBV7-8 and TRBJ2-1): GAGVSQSPRYKVAKRGQDVALRCDPISGHVSLFWYQQALGQGPEFLTYFQNEAQLDKSGLPSDRFFAERPEGSVSTLKIQRTQQEDSAVYLCASSRVGWTNYNEQFFGPGTRLTVL.

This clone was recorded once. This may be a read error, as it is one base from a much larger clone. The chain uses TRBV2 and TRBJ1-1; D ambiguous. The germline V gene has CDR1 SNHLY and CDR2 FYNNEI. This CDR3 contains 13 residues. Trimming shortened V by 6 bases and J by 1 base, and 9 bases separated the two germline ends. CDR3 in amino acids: CASRRRGNTEAFF. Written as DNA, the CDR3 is TGTGCCAGCAGGAGACGTGGGAACACTGAAGCTTTCTTT.

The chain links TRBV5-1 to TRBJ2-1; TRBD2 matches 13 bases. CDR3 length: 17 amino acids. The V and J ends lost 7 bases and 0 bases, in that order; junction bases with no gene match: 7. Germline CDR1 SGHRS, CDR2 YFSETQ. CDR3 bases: TGCGCCAGCGTCGCACTAGCGGGGGGGAGCTCCTACAATGAGCAGTTCTTC. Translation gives CASVALAGGSSYNEQFF.

The CDR3 loop reads CASSLYLVGAGVLYEQYF. The CDR3 DNA sequence: TGTGCCAGCAGTTTATATCTCGTCGGGGCAGGGGTGTTGTACGAGCAGTACTTC. The chain joins TRBV28 to TRBJ2-7; TRBD1 is a possible D gene (6 bases). The germline V gene encodes CDR1 MDHEN and CDR2 SYDVKM. This CDR3 is built from 18 residues. V lost 1 base and J lost 4, with 23 bases in between.

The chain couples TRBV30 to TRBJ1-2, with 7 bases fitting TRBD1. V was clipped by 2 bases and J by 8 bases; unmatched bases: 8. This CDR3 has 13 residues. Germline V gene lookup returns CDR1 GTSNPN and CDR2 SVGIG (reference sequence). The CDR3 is CAWSRQGPVGYTF. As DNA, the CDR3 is TGTGCCTGGAGTCGACAGGGACCTGTCGGCTACACCTTC. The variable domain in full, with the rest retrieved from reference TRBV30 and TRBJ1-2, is SQTIHQWPATLVQPVGSPLSLECTVEGTSNPNLYWYRQAAGRGLQLLFYSVGIGQISSEVPQNLSASRPQDRQFILSSKKLLLSDSGFYLCAWSRQGPVGYTFGSGTRLTVV.

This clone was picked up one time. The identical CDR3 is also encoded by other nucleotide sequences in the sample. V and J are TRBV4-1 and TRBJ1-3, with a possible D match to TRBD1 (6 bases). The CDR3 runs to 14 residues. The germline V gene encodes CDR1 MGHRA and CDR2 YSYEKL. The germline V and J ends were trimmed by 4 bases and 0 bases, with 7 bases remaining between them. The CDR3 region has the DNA TGCGCCAGCAGCCCGACAGGCTCTGGAAACACCATATATTTT. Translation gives CASSPTGSGNTIYF.

The CDR3 DNA reads TGTGCCAGTAGTATGATCCGGGGGAAAACTAATGAAAAACTGTTTTTT. Protein: CASSMIRGKTNEKLFF. The chain carries TRBV19 and TRBJ1-4, with a possible D match to TRBD1 (5 bases). The V end was cut by 3 bases, the J end by 1 base, with 12 bases between. Germline V gene lookup returns CDR1 LNHDA and CDR2 SQIVND (reference sequence). The CDR3 extends over 16 amino acids.